The source of this TCR beta chain is a study of T cells in Graves' hyperthyroidism and ophthalmopathy. In its sample, this clonotype was seen a few times. Authors of the study amplified TCR beta CDR3 regions from RNA transcripts. A first-round RT-PCR of the TCR CDR3 used the HTBI primer set. Using its own MiXCR run on the multiplex PCR reads, TCRdb lists one record per CDR3 protein. The profile shows under 650,000 distinct CDR3 sequences, around 15% of them singletons. The germline gives CDR1 SGDLS, CDR2 YYNGEE. The V end lost 4 bases, the J end lost 0 bases, and 10 bases lay between the germline ends. The CDR3 covers 15 residues.

The sample consisted of blood. The source is a woman in her thirties with Graves' hyperthyroidism. The chain carries TRBV9 and TRBJ2-2; D is perhaps TRBD1 (5 bases). Here the CDR3 DNA reads TGTGCCAGCAGCCTTGGACATCCGAACACCGGGGAGCTGTTTTTT. Amino acids: CASSLGHPNTGELFF. Variable domain in full (rest from reference TRBV9 and TRBJ2-2): DSGVTQTPKHLITATGQRVTLRCSPRSGDLSVYWYQQSLDQGLQFLIQYYNGEERAKGNILERFSAQQFPDLHSELNLSSLELGDSALYFCASSLGHPNTGELFFGEGSRLTVL.